The entry below describes one T cell receptor beta chain. This study enrolled people aged about 18 to 100 from about 26 US geographic areas. The CDR3 is 13 residues long. CDR1 and CDR2 from the germline V gene are KGHSH and LQKENI. V was shortened by 8 bases and J by 2 bases, with 10 bases between the two germline ends. The data were obtained in a study of blood T cell repertoires in COVID-19. About the research overall: The cDNA or gDNA used as material had been derived from T cells, B-cell-depleted T cells, or PBMCs.

Clones were read by immunoSEQ multiplex PCR, and TCRdb kept only the in-frame ones, dropping some. Seen here are 200,000 or so clones, more than 80% observed once, and the top ten hold about 4%. The clonotype was recovered from a woman between 40 and 55 years old with acute COVID-19. The genes are TRBV18 and TRBJ1-3; D ambiguous. The material sequenced was PBMCs or T cells enriched from blood (not recorded which). For the CDR3, the DNA is TGTGCCAGCACCAACGGGGCTGGAAACACCATATATTTT. It encodes CASTNGAGNTIYF. The full variable domain, with the rest looked up from reference TRBV18 and TRBJ1-3, is NAGVMQNPRHLVRRRGQEARLRCSPMKGHSHVYWYRQLPEEGLKFMVYLQKENIIDESGMPKERFSAEFPKEGPSILRIQQVVRGDSAAYFCASTNGAGNTIYFGEGSWLTVV.